The rows below give T cell receptor beta chains drawn from one sample of a study of prognosis after radiotherapy for stage I lung cancer. TCRdb passed the multiplex PCR reads through MiXCR, listing each CDR3 protein once. Here the sample spans around 15,000 distinct CDR3 sequences, approximately 55% being singletons. The sequenced sample was PBMCs, obtained before or after stereotactic body radiation therapy (not recorded which). Receptors originate from a donor at least 50 years old with non-small cell lung cancer. The CDR3 runs from the conserved cysteine through the conserved F or W. Size is stated for part of the rows, as once, few or many counts, or as a class when the clone is expanded.

>TRBV5-6|many
CASSLGTGVRSETQYF
>TRBV6-5|-
CASSLEGYLSDQHF
>TRBV28|-
CASRDSGTGGYGNTIYF
>TRBV5-1|many
CASSLGGTGNQPQHF
>TRBV5-5|many
CASTFPGGDTGELFF
>TRBV20-1|many
CSARIPLAGSDEQFF
>TRBV5-6|many
CASSLWTGRPEAFF
>TRBV6-1|many
CASSLTSLYGYTF
>TRBV7-8|once
CASNPTLFRGWDGYTF
>TRBV27|-
CASSVGRGNSGANVLTF
>TRBV9|medium-sized
CASSVEGGGLGEAFF
>TRBV18|many
CASSPPSSWDNEQFF
>TRBV4-1|-
CASSQDPTGRYNSPLHF
>TRBV4-2|-
CASSQAKWEGSYEQYF
>TRBV6-1|few
CASSHKTGTSYVYTF
>TRBV30|many
CAWNKVAGGQETQYF
>TRBV6-1|many
CASSPGGEQFF
>TRBV15|once
CATSLDRGGSPLHF
>TRBV15|many
CATSADRAVSYEQYF
>TRBV2|many
CASSYMRGSNEKLFF